This T cell receptor (beta chain) was observed in a study of blood T cell repertoires in COVID-19. Donors of Cohort 3 who recovered were those that had two negative PCRs, clearance, or symptom resolution. This clone was detected only a few times. Libraries were prepared by immunoSEQ multiplex PCR; TCRdb keeps only in-frame clonotypes and omits some of them. Of some 160,000 clones listed, around 84% are singletons. This clonotype was sampled from a woman aged 45-59 years who had recovered from COVID-19. Material: PBMCs or T cells enriched from blood (not recorded which).

The CDR3 here is CASLGLAGDTQYF. CDR3 nucleotides: TGTGCCAGCTTGGGGCTAGCGGGGGATACGCAGTATTTT. J is TRBJ2-3 and V is TRBV2; 9 nucleotides agree with TRBD2. V was pared by 8 bases and J by 6 bases, with 6 bases of the junction left unmatched. Germline CDR1 is SNHLY and CDR2 is FYNNEI. This CDR3 is 13 amino acids long.